This entry concerns a single T cell receptor (beta chain). As yet, its antigen is unknown. The sample comes from a study of T cell repertoires in cytomegalovirus infection. Overall study results and limits: Using cumulative public TCR beta family frequency, the authors identified those who carried CMV together with the relevant HLA.

The germline V gene encodes CDR1 SQVTM and CDR2 ANQGSEA. V gave up 6 bases and J gave up 10 bases, with 12 bases separating them. This CDR3 spans 11 amino acids. TCRdb redid the calling of the reads with MiXCR, one entry per CDR3 protein. The sample contains about 130,000 distinct CDR3 sequences, around 25% of which appear only once. The source material was PBMCs, sequenced either directly or after in vitro stimulation (not recorded which). The J gene is TRBJ1-4, the V gene TRBV29-1; D is uncertain. The clonotype was recovered from a human donor in good health (CMV status not recorded). Some clones in this sample may be carry-over from other donors' samples. Written as DNA, the CDR3 is TGCAGCGTCGTTGAATTGGGAAAACTGTTTTTT. Its protein product is CSVVELGKLFF.